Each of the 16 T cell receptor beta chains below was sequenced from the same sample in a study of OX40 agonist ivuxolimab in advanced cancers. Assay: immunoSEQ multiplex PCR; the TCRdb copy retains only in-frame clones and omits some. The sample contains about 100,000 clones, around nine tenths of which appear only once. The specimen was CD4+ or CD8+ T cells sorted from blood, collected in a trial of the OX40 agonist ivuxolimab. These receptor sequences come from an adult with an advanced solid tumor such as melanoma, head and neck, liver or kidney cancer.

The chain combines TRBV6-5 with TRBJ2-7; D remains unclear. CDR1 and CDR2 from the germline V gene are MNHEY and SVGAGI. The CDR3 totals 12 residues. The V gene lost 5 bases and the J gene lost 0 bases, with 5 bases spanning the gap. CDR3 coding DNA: TGTGCCAGCAGTCTGAGCTCCTACGAGCAGTACTTC. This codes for CASSLSSYEQYF.

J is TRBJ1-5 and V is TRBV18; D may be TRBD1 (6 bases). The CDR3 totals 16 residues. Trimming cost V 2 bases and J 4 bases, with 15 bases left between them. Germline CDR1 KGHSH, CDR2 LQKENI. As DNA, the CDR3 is TGTGCCAGCTCACCATCGGGCAGGGGTGTGAATCAGCCCCAGCATTTT. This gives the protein CASSPSGRGVNQPQHF. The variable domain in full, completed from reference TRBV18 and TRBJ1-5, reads NAGVMQNPRHLVRRRGQEARLRCSPMKGHSHVYWYRQLPEEGLKFMVYLQKENIIDESGMPKERFSAEFPKEGPSILRIQQVVRGDSAAYFCASSPSGRGVNQPQHFGDGTRLSIL.

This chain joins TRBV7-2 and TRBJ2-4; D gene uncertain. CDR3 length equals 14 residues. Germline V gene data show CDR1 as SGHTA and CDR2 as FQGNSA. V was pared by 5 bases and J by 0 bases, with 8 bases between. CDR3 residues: CASSVNLAKNIQYF. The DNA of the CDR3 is TGTGCCAGCAGCGTTAACCTAGCCAAAAACATTCAGTACTTC. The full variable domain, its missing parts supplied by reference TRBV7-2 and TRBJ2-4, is GAGVSQSPSNKVTEKGKDVELRCDPISGHTALYWYRQSLGQGLEFLIYFQGNSAPDKSGLPSDRFSAERTGGSVSTLTIQRTQQEDSAVYLCASSVNLAKNIQYFGAGTRLSVL.

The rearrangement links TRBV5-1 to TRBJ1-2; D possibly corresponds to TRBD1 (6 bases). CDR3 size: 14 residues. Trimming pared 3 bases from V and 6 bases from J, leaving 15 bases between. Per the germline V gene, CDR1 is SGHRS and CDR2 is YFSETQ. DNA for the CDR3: TGCGCCAGCAGCTCTACAGCAGGGGCAGATGGCTACACCTTC. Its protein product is CASSSTAGADGYTF.

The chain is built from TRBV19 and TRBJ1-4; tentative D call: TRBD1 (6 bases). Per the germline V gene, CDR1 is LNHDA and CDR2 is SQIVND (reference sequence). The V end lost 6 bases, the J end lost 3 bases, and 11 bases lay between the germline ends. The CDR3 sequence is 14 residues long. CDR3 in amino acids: CASSRGGANEKLFF. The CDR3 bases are TGTGCCAGTAGCCGAGGGGGGGCTAATGAAAAACTGTTTTTT.

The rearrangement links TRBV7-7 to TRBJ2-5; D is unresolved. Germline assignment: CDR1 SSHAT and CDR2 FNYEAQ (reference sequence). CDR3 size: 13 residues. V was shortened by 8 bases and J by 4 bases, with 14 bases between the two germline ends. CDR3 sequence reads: CASGAPTAETQYF. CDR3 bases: TGTGCCAGCGGCGCCCCAACAGCAGAGACCCAGTACTTC.

The CDR3: CASSEGGGANVLTF. CDR3 nucleotide sequence: TGTGCCAGCAGTGAGGGAGGTGGGGCCAACGTCCTGACTTTC. This chain joins TRBV6-5 and TRBJ2-6, with D possibly TRBD2 on 6 matching bases. Germline V gene sequence: CDR1 MNHEY, CDR2 SVGAGI. V was cut by 5 bases and J by 3 bases, with 8 bases left in between. The CDR3 has 14 residues.

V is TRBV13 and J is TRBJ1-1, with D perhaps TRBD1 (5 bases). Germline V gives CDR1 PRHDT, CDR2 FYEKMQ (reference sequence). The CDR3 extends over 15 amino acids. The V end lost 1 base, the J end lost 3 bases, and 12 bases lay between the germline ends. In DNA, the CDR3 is TGTGCCAGCAGCTTAGTGAGGGGATTGGACACTGAAGCTTTCTTT. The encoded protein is CASSLVRGLDTEAFF.

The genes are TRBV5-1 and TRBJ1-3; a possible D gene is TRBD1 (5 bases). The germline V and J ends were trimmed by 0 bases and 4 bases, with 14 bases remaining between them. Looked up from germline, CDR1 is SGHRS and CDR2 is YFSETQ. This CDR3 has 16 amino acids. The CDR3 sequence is CASSLGGRASGNTIYF. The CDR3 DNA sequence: TGCGCCAGCAGCTTGGGAGGCAGGGCGAGCGGAAACACCATATATTTT.

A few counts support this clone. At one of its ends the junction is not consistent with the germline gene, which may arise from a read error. CDR3 protein: CASSPDRRIF. The DNA of the CDR3 is TGTGCCAGCAGTCCCGACAGGAGGATCTTC. The chain couples TRBV7-9 to TRBJ2-1; D is possibly TRBD1 (6 bases). The CDR3 contains 10 residues. In germline, CDR1 is SEHNR, CDR2 FQNEAQ (reference sequence). The full variable domain, rest sourced from reference TRBV7-9 and TRBJ2-1, is DTGVSQNPRHKITKRGQNVTFRCDPISEHNRLYWYRQTLGQGPEFLTYFQNEAQLEKSRLLSDRFSAERPKGSFSTLEIQRTEQGDSAMYLCASSPDRRIFGPGTRLTVL.

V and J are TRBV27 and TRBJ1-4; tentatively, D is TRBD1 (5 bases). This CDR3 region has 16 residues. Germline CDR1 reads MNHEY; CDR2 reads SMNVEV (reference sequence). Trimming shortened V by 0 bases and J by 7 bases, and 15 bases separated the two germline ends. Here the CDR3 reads CASSLSGGARGEKLFF. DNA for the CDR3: TGTGCCAGCAGTTTATCAGGCGGGGCTAGGGGTGAAAAACTGTTTTTT.

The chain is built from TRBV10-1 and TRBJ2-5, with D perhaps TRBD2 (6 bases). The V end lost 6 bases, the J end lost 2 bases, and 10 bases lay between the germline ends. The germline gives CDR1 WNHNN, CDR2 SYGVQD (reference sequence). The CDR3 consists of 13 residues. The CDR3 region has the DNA TGCGCCAGCAGCCGGGACTCACAAGAGACCCAGTACTTC. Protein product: CASSRDSQETQYF.

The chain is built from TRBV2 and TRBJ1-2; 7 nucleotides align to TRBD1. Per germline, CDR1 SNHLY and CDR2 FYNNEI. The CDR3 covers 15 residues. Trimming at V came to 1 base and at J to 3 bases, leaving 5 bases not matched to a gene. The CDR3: CASSEEKGAYYGYTF. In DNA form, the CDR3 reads TGTGCCAGCAGTGAAGAGAAGGGGGCTTACTATGGCTACACCTTC.

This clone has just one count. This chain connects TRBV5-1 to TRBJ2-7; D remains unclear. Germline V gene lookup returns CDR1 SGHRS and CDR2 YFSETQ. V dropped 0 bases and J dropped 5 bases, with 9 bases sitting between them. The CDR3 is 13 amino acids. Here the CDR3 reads CASSLGGRDEQYF. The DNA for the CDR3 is TGCGCCAGCAGCTTGGGGGGTCGCGACGAGCAGTACTTC.

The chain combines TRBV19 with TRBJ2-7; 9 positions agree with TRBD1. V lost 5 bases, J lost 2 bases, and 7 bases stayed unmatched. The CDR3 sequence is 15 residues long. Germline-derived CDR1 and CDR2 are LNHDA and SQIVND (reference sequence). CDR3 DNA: TGTGCCAGTAGTCCCGGGACAGGGAGCGCCTACGAGCAGTACTTC. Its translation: CASSPGTGSAYEQYF.

CDR3: CASSLGGQEGSYGYTF. CDR3 DNA sequence: TGTGCCAGCAGCTTAGGGGGCCAGGAAGGATCCTATGGCTACACCTTC. The gene calls are TRBV11-3 and TRBJ1-2; D possibly corresponds to TRBD1 (5 bases). The germline V gene encodes CDR1 SGHNT and CDR2 YENEEA. Trimming stripped 1 base from V and 4 bases from J, with 16 bases between. The CDR3 length is 16 residues.